This T cell receptor beta chain was captured by sequencing in a study of cytomegalovirus exposure and HLA in healthy donors (dated by TCRdb to 2016 to 2017). Some background on the complete study: An earlier analysis of several hundred of the donors reported 250 to 350 Gb of sequence data and about 100 million unique TCR beta sequences from roughly 200 million T cells. Approximately 300 gigabases of sequencing data and around 80 million unique TCR sequences made up an early release that covered fewer than 650 HLA-typed donors. Among the roughly 400 genotyped donors, under 90% belonged to the genetic ancestry cluster associated with self-reported Caucasian donors. The study was designed to test whether signatures of past pathogen exposure could be identified by cataloging public T cell receptors. Using immunosequencing, the study profiled T cell repertoires from about 620 subjects and related those repertoires to cytomegalovirus serostatus. Besides the first cohort of roughly 700 subjects, a separate validation cohort made up of 120 different subjects was used. To predict cytomegalovirus infection status, the study brought together high-throughput TCR immunosequencing, statistical association of individual TCRs with disease status, and machine learning. In a later analysis, previously published TCR beta repertoires from 666 donors were re-analyzed and high-resolution HLA genotyping was added so that TCR occurrence patterns could be studied. Rather than using new phenotypic data, the later analysis identified candidate immune exposures from TCR beta sequences and from how often those sequences occurred across donors. An earlier analysis of nearly 600 of the donors applied high-throughput TCR beta sequencing to assess whether each TCR beta V gene segment acted as functional or pseudogenic. Donor age, sex, ethnicity and CMV serostatus were compiled together with the repertoire data. Genome-wide SNP genotypes for about three fifths of the roughly 670 donors were used in a later genetic analysis, which treated that subset as a discovery cohort. Every repertoire in the discovery cohort had been generated on one and the same sequencing platform. HLA typing included class I and class II loci at four-digit resolution. Typing coverage varied by locus: about 620-630 donors for A, B, C, DRB1 and DQB1; roughly 510 for DQA1; nearly 610 for DPA1; under 490 for DPB1. Five DR-DQ haplotypes were handled as single units for association and clustering, since linkage in the cohort was strong. On average, about 200,000 unique TCR beta nucleotide sequences were sequenced per donor among about 400 genotyped donors of the cohort, with 15% to 20% of those sequences being non-productive. The study at large found these results: In a later analysis, several top co-occurrence clusters were reported to appear linked to parvovirus B19, influenza, CMV and Epstein-Barr virus. A later analysis associated 16,951 TCR beta sequences with specific HLA alleles at a false discovery rate of 0.05. Because counts were too low, some 17 rarely observed V segments, including chromosome 9 orphons, were excluded from the earlier analysis of fewer than 650 of the donors. Across donors, most TCR sequences were observed very rarely, whereas some public TCRs were present in many individuals. The only immune exposure information available for the cohort was CMV serostatus. In vitro tests confirmed that a few of the cytomegalovirus-associated TCR beta chains recognize cytomegalovirus antigens. Most CMV-associated TCR beta chains appeared to be HLA-restricted in a later analysis, and the HLA associations seemed to be driven largely by CMV exposure. In a later analysis, TCR association rates were found to vary across HLA loci, with the most associated TCRs seen for DRB1 alleles and the fewest for HLA-C alleles. Because HLA typing was missing for some donors at each locus, association tests included only the typed subset. The study listed 150 to 200 TCR beta chains as associated with cytomegalovirus. In a later genetic analysis, fewer N-insertions in productive TCRs were reported among donors in an Asian-associated ancestry cluster than the approximately 710-donor mean. A cluster of highly shared sequence variants was judged likely to represent a technical artifact of the sequencing pipeline. According to the authors, the approach could potentially be generalized to other disease states and immunological phenotypes. A further reported finding was that TCR beta sequences accurately predicted the HLA-A and HLA-B alleles for most subjects in the first cohort. Roughly uniform sequencing depth across donors was assumed in presence/absence analyses, although this assumption may not hold. Only TCR beta chains were sequenced in this cohort, and the absence of alpha or paired-chain data limited detectable features. In both the original and validation cohorts, the classifier was reported to diagnose cytomegalovirus status with high specificity and sensitivity. Assigning TCR associations to individual alleles was difficult when HLA alleles, especially DR and DQ, strongly co-occurred. In an earlier analysis of around 600 of the donors, most TCR beta V segments were observed in productive rearrangements about 87% or about 30% of the time, broadly matching IMGT annotations. Correlated functional status among segregating V segments might be attributable to linkage disequilibrium, but an unknown experimental factor could not be ruled out. An association between a missense DCLRE1C variant and V-gene and J-gene trimming of TCR beta chains was found in a later genetic analysis and replicated in an independent cohort. Some IMGT-functional V segments, including TRBV6-2 and TRBV6-3, could not be distinguished by the 87-base-pair reads and were therefore excluded. A later analysis found that HLA-associated TCR beta chains were more clonally expanded and had lower generation probabilities than equally common non-associated chains.

In total, just over 650 healthy bone marrow donors made up the cohort. Cohort members were all nominally healthy when sampled, although unrecorded immune exposures were likely present. The donor was CMV seronegative and belonged to the group of under 400 seronegative cohort members. Every donor gave a peripheral blood sample, and the peripheral blood mononuclear cells from that sample were used for TCR beta sequencing. The Qiagen DNeasy Blood Extraction Kit was used to extract genomic DNA from the blood cell samples. The germline V gene supplies CDR1 SGHRS and CDR2 YFSETQ. Including cysteine and phenylalanine, the CDR3 has 20 amino acids. Of all the DNA, just the CDR3 is kept, 60 bases in frame from base 1. V is clipped by 2 bases and J by 0 bases, and the sequence between their germline boundaries is 24 bases long. Of note for this clone: The target of this receptor is not known. No base quality values were provided; no much bigger clone lies one nucleotide off.

Libraries came from the immunoSEQ multiplex PCR assay. For the multiplex PCR, a mixture combining 60 forward primers for TCR Vbeta segments and 13 reverse primers for TCR Jbeta segments was used. A multiplex PCR assay on genomic DNA amplified the CDR3 region of rearranged TCR beta genes. The amplified TCR beta libraries were sequenced on the Illumina HiSeq System as 87-base-pair reads. Per the authors' processing: A later analysis counted 65 million to 90 million unique TCR beta chains across the 670 or so repertoires, and some 11 million of these chains were shared by at least two donors. Raw reads were error-corrected and collapsed into unique sequences by a nearest-neighbor algorithm in which closely related sequences were merged to remove PCR and sequencing errors. V, D and J gene segments were assigned by aligning CDR3 sequences to IMGT reference sequences. Each retained sequence needed at least a six-nucleotide match to both a V gene segment and a J gene segment. Rearrangements were called productive when the CDR3 lacked stop codons and stayed in frame with V and J; all others were non-productive. Following IMGT convention, CDR3 was defined as the stretch from the second conserved V-encoded cysteine to the conserved J-encoded phenylalanine. The earlier analysis of about 530 of the donors excluded any sequence lacking an unambiguous match to a single V gene segment. In an earlier analysis of about 590 of the donors, a V segment was called functional when productive rearrangements were above 56.7%, and segregating when the standard deviation between donors exceeded 5%. To diagnose cytomegalovirus status from the catalog of TCR beta chain sequences, a statistical classification framework was built. A later analysis assigned V and J genes by comparing TCR nucleotide sequences with IMGT/GENE-DB human TR gene sequences. The TCRdist pipeline was used in a later analysis to assign CDR3 sequences and most-parsimonious VDJ recombination scenarios. In a later analysis, each TCR beta chain was defined by its CDR3 amino acid sequence together with its V-gene family, and reads without a unique V-gene family were excluded. A later analysis removed roughly 590 highly shared, low-generation-probability nucleotide sequences to deal with suspected cross-contamination and a sequencing artifact. A later analysis calculated a clonal expansion index for each public chain from normalized within-repertoire ranks of inferred template counts. In a later analysis, generation probabilities were computed with a VDJ recombination model fitted to out-of-frame rearrangements, and the resulting probabilities were checked against IGoR. In a later analysis, TCR-TCR, TCR-HLA and TCR-CMV co-occurrence was scored with hypergeometric tests, and a repertoire-size bias correction was applied to TCR pairs. A later analysis estimated false discovery rates by permuting HLA or CMV assignments 20 times. In a later analysis, co-occurring TCRs were grouped using DBSCAN, with TCRdist sequence similarity added in when clustering inside HLA-allele-positive subsets. Co-occurrence clustering excluded repertoires with fewer than 30,000 or more than 120,000 public chains, plus five with anomalous nucleotide sharing. This immuneACCESS table, as held by TCRdb, lists in-frame sequences with V and J called but not all clones. Of the missing ones, under half trace to an unresolved V gene in checked studies; the others have no known cause. From that table come the V and J calls and clone size; the DNA was used to work out D and trimming. This sample gives approximately 150,000 clones in total; approximately 67% of them show up just once. The ten largest clones capture around 6% of the sample.

The chain is encoded by TRBV5-1 joined to TRBJ1-3; TRBD1 is a possible D gene, resting on 6 matching bases. The clonotype was recovered from a woman in her fifties or sixties in good health and CMV-seronegative. Sample: PBMCs. This receptor carries the CDR3 CASSLVAIGSGAFSGNTIYF. The nucleotides are TGCGCCAGCAGCTTAGTAGCTATTGGCTCAGGGGCATTCTCTGGAAACACCATATATTTT.